Shown below are 25 T cell receptor beta chains from a single sample sequenced in a study of T-cell reconstitution after alpha-beta-depleted transplantation in children. Preparation of the TCRbeta library was carried out with unique molecular identifiers. In TCRdb, the PCR reads were re-called with MiXCR into one record per CDR3 protein. The profile shows about 260,000 distinct CDR3 sequences, approximately 8.9% of them singletons. This material consisted of PBMCs, mostly from graft donor cells, taken 180 days after TCRalphabeta/CD19-depleted stem cell transplant. The origin of the receptors is a male patient younger than 18 who had a stem cell transplant for acute lymphoblastic leukemia, so the T cells may come from the graft donor.

The table lists this clonotype with many counts. The V gene is TRBV7-9, the J gene TRBJ2-7; 7 nucleotides agree with TRBD2. J was trimmed by 6 bases and V by 0 bases; bases with no gene match: 8. The CDR3 has 15 residues. CDR1 is SEHNR, CDR2 FQNEAQ, per germline (reference sequence). CDR3 bases: TGTGCCAGCAGCTTAGCGGGAGGGCCCCTTCCCGAGCAGTACTTC. Its translation: CASSLAGGPLPEQYF.

In its sample, this clonotype was seen many times. V is TRBV7-8 and J is TRBJ2-7; TRBD2 is a possible D gene (6 bases). The CDR3 is 15 amino acids. Between the trimmed V and J ends, which lost 4 bases and 1 base, there was a span of 14 bases. The germline V gene has CDR1 SGHVS and CDR2 FQNEAQ. CDR3 amino acids: CASSSFRGISYEQYF. In nucleotides, the CDR3 is TGTGCCAGCAGCTCTTTCCGGGGGATTTCCTACGAGCAGTACTTC.

This clonotype occurred many times. This chain joins TRBV5-1 and TRBJ2-7; D remains ambiguous. The CDR3 loop spans 14 amino acids. The ends were cut back, 2 bases at V and 2 bases at J, with 11 bases in the middle. Germline-derived CDR1 and CDR2 are SGHRS and YFSETQ. The CDR3 DNA reads TGCGCCAGCAGCTTCGGCGACGCAACCTACGAGCAGTACTTC. Translating it yields CASSFGDATYEQYF.

This clonotype was detected many times. The CDR3: CASSPSGVGAFF. The DNA for the CDR3 is TGTGCCAGCTCACCATCAGGGGTCGGAGCTTTCTTT. V gene TRBV18 combines with J gene TRBJ1-1, with D possibly matching TRBD1 (6 bases). Germline V gene lookup returns CDR1 KGHSH and CDR2 LQKENI. CDR3 length equals 12 residues. Trimming pared 2 bases from V and 10 bases from J, leaving 11 bases between.

This clonotype was observed many times. The chain combines TRBV6-2 or TRBV6-3 with TRBJ2-7; TRBD1 is a possible D gene (6 bases). The CDR3 is 15 residues long. The germline gives CDR1 MNHEY, CDR2 SVGEGT. V was cut by 2 bases and J by 3 bases, with 14 bases left in between. CDR3 coding DNA: TGTGCCAGCAGTTACGGGGACATAGGCGACTACGAGCAGTACTTC. It specifies CASSYGDIGDYEQYF.

This clonotype was seen repeatedly, ten times or more. V and J are TRBV15 and TRBJ1-2; 8 bases are shared with TRBD1. This CDR3 has 14 amino acids. Germline V gene lookup returns CDR1 LNHNV and CDR2 YYDKDF (reference sequence). V shed 3 bases and J 6 bases; nucleotides not matched to a gene: 6. The CDR3 DNA is TGTGCCACCAGCAGCAGGGGGCTAAAGGATGGCTACACCTTC. The encoded protein is CATSSRGLKDGYTF.

The sample holds many counts of this clonotype. CDR3 DNA sequence: TGCAGTGCTAGAGATGAGAGCGGGGGCTTTTACAATGAGCAGTTCTTC. Translated, it gives CSARDESGGFYNEQFF. The J gene is TRBJ2-1, the V gene TRBV20-1; 8 bases agree with TRBD2. The V and J ends lost 0 bases and 4 bases, in that order; junction bases with no gene match: 8. Germline V gene data show CDR1 as DFQATT and CDR2 as SNEGSKA (reference sequence). There are 16 residues in the CDR3.

This clonotype was seen many times. V and J are TRBV28 and TRBJ2-7; 7 bases are a match to TRBD2. There are 14 residues in the CDR3. Losses at the gene ends were 7 bases for V and 2 bases for J; bases not matched to a gene: 8. Germline CDR1 and CDR2: MDHEN and SYDVKM. The CDR3 DNA is TGTGCCAGCACTTCGACTAGCTCTACCTACGAGCAGTACTTC. Its protein product is CASTSTSSTYEQYF.

The sample holds many counts of this clonotype. The chain is built from TRBV18 and TRBJ1-1; D might be TRBD1 (6 bases). This CDR3 has 14 residues. Between the trimmed V and J ends, which lost 1 base and 1 base, there was a span of 7 bases. CDR1 KGHSH and CDR2 LQKENI come from the germline V gene. This chain's CDR3 is CASSPLQGNTEAFF. DNA for the CDR3: TGTGCCAGCTCACCACTACAGGGGAACACTGAAGCTTTCTTT. The complete variable domain, with remaining parts taken from reference TRBV18 and TRBJ1-1, reads NAGVMQNPRHLVRRRGQEARLRCSPMKGHSHVYWYRQLPEEGLKFMVYLQKENIIDESGMPKERFSAEFPKEGPSILRIQQVVRGDSAAYFCASSPLQGNTEAFFGQGTRLTVV.

This clonotype was counted ten times or more. This chain connects TRBV3-1 to TRBJ2-1, with 11 nucleotides matching TRBD2. V lost 0 bases, J lost 12 bases, and 19 bases stayed unmatched. This CDR3 spans 19 amino acids. Germline loops: CDR1 LGHDT, CDR2 YNNKEL (reference sequence). CDR3 coding DNA: TGTGCCAGCAGCCAAGATCGGTGGCTAGCGGGGGGTCACTATTCGGGGCAGTTCTTC. Residues: CASSQDRWLAGGHYSGQFF.

The J gene is TRBJ1-1, the V gene TRBV5-6; 7 positions agree with TRBD1. Losses at the gene ends were 1 base for V and 3 bases for J; bases not matched to a gene: 12. The CDR3 has 17 amino acids. Germline V lookup: CDR1 SGHDT, CDR2 YYEEEE. The CDR3 DNA reads TGTGCCAGCAGCTTGACTCAGGGGGGGTTCGTGGACACTGAAGCTTTCTTT. Translation: CASSLTQGGFVDTEAFF.

This clonotype came up many times. The chain uses TRBV7-9 and TRBJ1-1; D is ambiguous. This CDR3 region has 13 residues. V was pared by 1 base and J by 8 bases, with 11 bases between. Germline V CDR1 and CDR2: SEHNR, FQNEAQ (reference sequence). The DNA for the CDR3 is TGTGCCAGCAGCTTAGGAGGAGTGGGAGAAGCTTTCTTT. This encodes CASSLGGVGEAFF.

The table lists this clonotype with many counts. The chain couples TRBV7-9 to TRBJ2-1; TRBD2 is a possible D gene (5 bases). The germline CDR1 and CDR2 sequences are SEHNR and FQNEAQ (reference sequence). This CDR3 has 12 amino acids. V was pared by 6 bases and J by 4 bases, with 7 bases between. Here the CDR3 DNA reads TGTGCCAGCAGTTCGGGGTACAATGAGCAGTTCTTC. Its protein product is CASSSGYNEQFF.

This clonotype was observed many times. For the CDR3, the DNA is TGTGCCAGCAGGTTGGGACAGATGGATACCTTC. Amino acid sequence: CASRLGQMDTF. This chain uses TRBV12-3 or TRBV12-4 with TRBJ1-2; 7 bases fit TRBD1. The CDR3 has 11 amino acids. The V and J ends lost 6 bases and 14 bases, in that order; junction bases with no gene match: 9.

This clonotype appeared many times. The chain employs TRBV28 and TRBJ2-2, with D unclear. Germline V lookup: CDR1 MDHEN, CDR2 SYDVKM. The CDR3 loop spans 12 amino acids. The V and J ends lost 7 bases and 1 base respectively, with 4 bases between them. The CDR3 reads CASNLNTGELFF. Here the CDR3 DNA reads TGTGCCAGCAACCTGAACACCGGGGAGCTGTTTTTT.

This chain joins TRBV29-1 and TRBJ1-3; TRBD1 aligns across 8 bases. With V trimmed by 3 bases and J by 4 bases, 5 bases remained unmatched. CDR1 SQVTM and CDR2 ANQGSEA come from the germline V gene. The CDR3 sequence is 14 residues long. CDR3: CSVEAGTGGNTIYF. CDR3 DNA sequence: TGCAGCGTTGAGGCTGGGACAGGAGGAAACACCATATATTTT.

This clonotype was detected ten times or more. The V gene is TRBV20-1, the J gene TRBJ2-1, with D tentatively TRBD2 (6 bases). There are 15 residues in the CDR3. Germline V lookup: CDR1 DFQATT, CDR2 SNEGSKA (reference sequence). The V end lost 1 base, the J end lost 5 bases, and 15 bases lay between the germline ends. CDR3 sequence: CSARARGRSNNEQFF. CDR3 nucleotides: TGCAGTGCTAGAGCCCGGGGGAGAAGTAACAATGAGCAGTTCTTC.

This clonotype has at least ten counts. This sequence joins TRBV5-1 and TRBJ1-6; D may be TRBD1 (5 bases). The length of the CDR3 is 15 residues. Germline values: CDR1 SGHRS, CDR2 YFSETQ. V lost 0 bases, J lost 4 bases, and 8 bases lay in between. The CDR3 here is CASSLGGFYNSPLHF. The CDR3 DNA is TGCGCCAGCAGCTTGGGGGGGTTTTATAATTCACCCCTCCACTTT.

With respect to this clonotype: Here the CDR3 omits its conserved ending phenylalanine or tryptophan, so a read error is the likely source. This rearrangement joins TRBV5-1 to TRBJ1-5; 8 bases line up with TRBD1. CDR1 is SGHRS and CDR2 is YFSETQ in the germline V gene. With 5 bases clipped from V and 4 bases from J, the junction kept 5 bases outside the gene matches. This CDR3 spans 14 amino acids. CDR3 DNA sequence: TGCGCCAGCAGTTTACAGGGGGGGAATCAGCCCCAGCATGTT. The encoded protein is CASSLQGGNQPQHV.

The table lists this clonotype with many counts. This rearrangement joins TRBV20-1 to TRBJ2-3; D remains unclear. Germline CDR1 is DFQATT and CDR2 is SNEGSKA (reference sequence). The CDR3 is made up of 12 amino acids. Trimming cost V 5 bases and J 5 bases, with 11 bases left between them. The CDR3 nucleotides read TGCAGTGCTTCTCGACTCGTAGATACGCAGTATTTT. Amino acids: CSASRLVDTQYF.

This clonotype has at least ten counts. The V and J genes are TRBV4-1 and TRBJ1-1; 8 bases are a match to TRBD1. CDR3 length equals 18 residues. Germline V CDR1 and CDR2: MGHRA, YSYEKL. J lost 0 bases, V lost 4 bases, and 13 bases had no gene match. The CDR3 is CASSLTGGAGTLNTEAFF. In DNA form, the CDR3 reads TGCGCCAGCAGCCTCACAGGGGGGGCAGGGACCCTGAACACTGAAGCTTTCTTT.

This clonotype was observed many times. The chain uses TRBV11-2 and TRBJ2-3; D may match TRBD1 or TRBD2 (5 bases each). Germline values: CDR1 SGHAT, CDR2 FQNNGV. Trimming stripped 0 bases from V and 5 bases from J, with 18 bases between. CDR3 length: 17 amino acids. For the CDR3, the DNA is TGTGCCAGCAGCTTAGAGGGACGACCTTTAACGGGAGATACGCAGTATTTT. Its translation is CASSLEGRPLTGDTQYF. The full variable domain, completed using reference TRBV11-2 and TRBJ2-3, is EAGVAQSPRYKIIEKRQSVAFWCNPISGHATLYWYQQILGQGPKLLIQFQNNGVVDDSQLPKDRFSAERLKGVDSTLKIQPAKLEDSAVYLCASSLEGRPLTGDTQYFGPGTRLTVL.

In this sample, this clonotype turned up many times. The chain links TRBV6-5 to TRBJ2-5; no reliable D call. The CDR3 loop spans 17 amino acids. The V gene's germline CDR1 is MNHEY and CDR2 SVGAGI. The V gene lost 2 bases and the J gene lost 7 bases, with 23 bases spanning the gap. CDR3: CASSYGKGRLQDRTQYF. CDR3 bases: TGTGCCAGCAGTTACGGAAAGGGCAGACTCCAAGATCGGACCCAGTACTTC.

This clonotype was observed at least ten times. V and J are TRBV7-2 and TRBJ2-7; TRBD1 agrees at 10 bases. The CDR3 totals 13 residues. Germline V gives CDR1 SGHTA, CDR2 FQGNSA. Trimming removed 4 bases from V and 6 bases from J; junction bases left unmatched: 3. CDR3 protein: CASSSRQGAEQYF. The DNA for the CDR3 is TGTGCCAGCAGCTCCAGACAGGGGGCCGAGCAGTACTTC.

This clonotype was observed many times. This chain links TRBV15 with TRBJ1-4, with D maybe TRBD1 (5 bases). The germline V gene has CDR1 LNHNV and CDR2 YYDKDF (reference sequence). The CDR3 has 14 amino acids. The V and J ends lost 8 bases and 5 bases respectively, with 15 bases between them. Here the CDR3 DNA reads TGTGCCACCCTCCGGGACGGGAGCAATGAAAAACTGTTTTTT. This encodes CATLRDGSNEKLFF.